Below are 6 T cell receptor beta chains sequenced from a single sample in a study of metastatic and nonmetastatic thyroid tumors. TCRdb reprocessed the PCR reads via MiXCR. Of roughly 21,000 clones listed, 28% were seen once; the top ten hold around 14%. Each patient came to thyroid surgery without any prior treatment (of any kind). The sequencing input was tumor tissue. The origin of the receptors is a male donor with papillary thyroid cancer or a benign thyroid nodule (not recorded which). Some clones in this sample may be carry-over from other donors' samples.

This clone was observed a handful of times. The chain carries TRBV20-1 and TRBJ2-7; 9 nucleotides align to TRBD1. Germline V gene sequence: CDR1 DFQATT, CDR2 SNEGSKA (reference sequence). This CDR3 has 17 residues. V trimming: 2 bases; J trimming: 3 bases; junction bases outside the gene matches: 14. The CDR3 loop is CSARPLHTTGGVYEQYF. The CDR3 DNA is TGCAGTGCTAGACCACTTCACACTACAGGGGGCGTCTACGAGCAGTACTTC.

The chain combines TRBV11-2 with TRBJ2-7; possible D gene TRBD2, 6 bases. The ends were cut back, 0 bases at V and 3 bases at J, with 15 bases in the middle. Germline V gene data show CDR1 as SGHAT and CDR2 as FQNNGV. The CDR3 runs 16 residues. The CDR3 coding sequence is TGTGCCAGCAGCTTAGAAGTCGGGGAGGTTGGCTACGAGCAGTACTTC. Protein sequence: CASSLEVGEVGYEQYF.

This clone counts as large (0.1 to 1%). The chain recombines TRBV6-1 with TRBJ2-7; TRBD1 aligns across 9 bases. Germline V CDR1 and CDR2: MNHNS, SASEGT. The CDR3 is 15 residues long. Trimming removed 6 bases from V and 5 bases from J; junction bases left unmatched: 11. CDR3 loop: CASSLGTGPMNEQYF. Here the CDR3 DNA reads TGTGCCAGCAGCCTTGGGACAGGGCCCATGAACGAGCAGTACTTC.

The chain carries TRBV11-2 and TRBJ2-2; D call uncertain. This CDR3 is 13 amino acids long. V was trimmed by 1 base and J by 4 bases, leaving 4 bases between them. Germline lookup yields CDR1 SGHAT and CDR2 FQNNGV. CDR3 bases: TGTGCCAGCAGCTTAGTATCCACCGGGGAGCTGTTTTTT. Translating gives CASSLVSTGELFF.

This sequence joins TRBV20-1 and TRBJ1-3; D is possibly TRBD1 (5 bases). Germline V gene data show CDR1 as DFQATT and CDR2 as SNEGSKA (reference sequence). Trimming shortened V by 3 bases and J by 8 bases, and 17 bases separated the two germline ends. The CDR3 spans 14 residues. The CDR3 nucleotides read TGCAGTGCTAGCAACCGGGGGAACGGGTACACCATATATTTT. This encodes CSASNRGNGYTIYF.

The CDR3 protein is CASSFGLDYEQYF. CDR3 DNA sequence: TGTGCCAGCAGTTTCGGCCTAGATTACGAGCAGTACTTC. The chain joins TRBV28 to TRBJ2-7; D is undetermined. CDR1 is MDHEN and CDR2 is SYDVKM in the germline V gene. This CDR3 region has 13 residues. V lost 3 bases to trimming and J lost 4 bases, with 10 bases between them.